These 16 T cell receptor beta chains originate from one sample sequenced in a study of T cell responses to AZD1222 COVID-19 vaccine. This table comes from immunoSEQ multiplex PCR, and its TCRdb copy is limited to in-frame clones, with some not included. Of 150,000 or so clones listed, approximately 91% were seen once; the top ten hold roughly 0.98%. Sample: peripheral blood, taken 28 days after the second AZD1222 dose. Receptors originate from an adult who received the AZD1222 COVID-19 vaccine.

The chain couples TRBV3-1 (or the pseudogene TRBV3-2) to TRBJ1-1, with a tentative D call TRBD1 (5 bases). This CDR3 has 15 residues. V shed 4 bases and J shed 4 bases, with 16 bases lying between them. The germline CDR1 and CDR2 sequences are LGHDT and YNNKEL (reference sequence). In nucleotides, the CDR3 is TGTGCCAGCAGCCCCAACTTGGGGGTCGGCACTGAAGCTTTCTTT. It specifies CASSPNLGVGTEAFF.

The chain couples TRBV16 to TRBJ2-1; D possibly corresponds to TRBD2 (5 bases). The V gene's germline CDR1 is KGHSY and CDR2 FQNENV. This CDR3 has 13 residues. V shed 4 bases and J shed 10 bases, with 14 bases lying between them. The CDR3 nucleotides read TGTGCCAGCAGCCCGTTTCGTCCGGGGGAGCAGTTCTTC. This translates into CASSPFRPGEQFF.

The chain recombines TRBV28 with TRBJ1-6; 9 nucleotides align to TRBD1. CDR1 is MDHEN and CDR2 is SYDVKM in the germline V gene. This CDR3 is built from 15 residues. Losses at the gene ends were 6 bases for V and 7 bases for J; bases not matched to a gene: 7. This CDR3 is CASSTLDRGNSPLHF. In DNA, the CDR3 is TGTGCCAGCAGCACCCTGGACAGGGGCAATTCACCCCTCCACTTT.

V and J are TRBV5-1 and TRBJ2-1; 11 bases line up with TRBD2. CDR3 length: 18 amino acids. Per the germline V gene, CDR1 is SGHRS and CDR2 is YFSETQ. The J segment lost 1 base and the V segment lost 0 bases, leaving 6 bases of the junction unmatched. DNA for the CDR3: TGCGCCAGCAGCTTGGCAGTCTTAGCGGGAGGGTCCTACAATGAGCAGTTCTTC. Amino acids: CASSLAVLAGGSYNEQFF. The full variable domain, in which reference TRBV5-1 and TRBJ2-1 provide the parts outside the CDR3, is KAGVTQTPRYLIKTRGQQVTLSCSPISGHRSVSWYQQTPGQGLQFLFEYFSETQRNKGNFPGRFSGRQFSNSRSEMNVSTLELGDSALYLCASSLAVLAGGSYNEQFFGPGTRLTVL.

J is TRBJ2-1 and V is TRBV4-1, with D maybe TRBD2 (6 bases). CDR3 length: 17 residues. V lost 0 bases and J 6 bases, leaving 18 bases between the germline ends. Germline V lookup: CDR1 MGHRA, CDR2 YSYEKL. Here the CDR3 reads CASSQDPVRELRNEQFF. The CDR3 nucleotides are TGCGCCAGCAGCCAAGACCCCGTTCGGGAGCTTCGCAATGAGCAGTTCTTC.

The CDR3 sequence: CASSIQGGSNQPQHF. For the CDR3, the DNA is TGTGCCAGTAGTATCCAGGGGGGGAGCAATCAGCCCCAGCATTTT. The rearrangement joins TRBV19 to TRBJ1-5; the match to TRBD1 covers 7 bases. Unmatched junction bases numbered 3, after V lost 3 bases and J lost 1 base. Germline lookup yields CDR1 LNHDA and CDR2 SQIVND (reference sequence). There are 15 residues in the CDR3.

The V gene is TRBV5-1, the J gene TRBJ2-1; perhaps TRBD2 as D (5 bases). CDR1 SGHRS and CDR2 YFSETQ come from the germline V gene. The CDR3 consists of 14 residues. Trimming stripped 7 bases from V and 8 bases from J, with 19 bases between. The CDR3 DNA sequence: TGCGCCAGCCGATCAAGGCTAGCCACGCATGAGCAGTTCTTC. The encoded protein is CASRSRLATHEQFF.

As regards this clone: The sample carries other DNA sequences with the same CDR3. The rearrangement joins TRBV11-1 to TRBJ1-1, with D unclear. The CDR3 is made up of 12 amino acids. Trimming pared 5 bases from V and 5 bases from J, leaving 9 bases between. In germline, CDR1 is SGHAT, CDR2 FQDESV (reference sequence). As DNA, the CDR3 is TGTGCCAGCAGCCTTGGGAGGACTGAAGCTTTCTTT. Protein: CASSLGRTEAFF.

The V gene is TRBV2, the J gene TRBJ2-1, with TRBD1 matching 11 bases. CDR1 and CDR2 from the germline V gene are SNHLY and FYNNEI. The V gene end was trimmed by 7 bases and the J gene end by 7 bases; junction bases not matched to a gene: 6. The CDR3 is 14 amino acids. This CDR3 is CASNWGTGGNEQFF. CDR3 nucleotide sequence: TGTGCCAGCAATTGGGGGACAGGGGGGAATGAGCAGTTCTTC.

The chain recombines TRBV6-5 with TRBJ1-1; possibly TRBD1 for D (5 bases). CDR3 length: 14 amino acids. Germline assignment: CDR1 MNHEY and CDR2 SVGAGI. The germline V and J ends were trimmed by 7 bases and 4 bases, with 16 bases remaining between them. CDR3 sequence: CASTIDMRGTEAFF. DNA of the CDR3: TGTGCCAGCACCATAGACATGAGGGGCACTGAAGCTTTCTTT.

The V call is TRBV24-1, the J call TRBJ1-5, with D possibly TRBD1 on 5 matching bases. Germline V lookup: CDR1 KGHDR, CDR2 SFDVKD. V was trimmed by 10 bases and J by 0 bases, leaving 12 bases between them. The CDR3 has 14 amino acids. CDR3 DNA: TGTGCCACTGGGGGACCTTATAGCAATCAGCCCCAGCATTTT. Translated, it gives CATGGPYSNQPQHF.

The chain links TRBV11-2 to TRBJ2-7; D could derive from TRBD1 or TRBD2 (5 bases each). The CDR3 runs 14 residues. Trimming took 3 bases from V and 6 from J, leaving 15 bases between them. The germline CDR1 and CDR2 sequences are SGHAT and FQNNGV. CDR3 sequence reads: CASSLSGTASEQYF. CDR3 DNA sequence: TGTGCCAGCAGCTTGTCTGGGACCGCGTCCGAGCAGTACTTC.

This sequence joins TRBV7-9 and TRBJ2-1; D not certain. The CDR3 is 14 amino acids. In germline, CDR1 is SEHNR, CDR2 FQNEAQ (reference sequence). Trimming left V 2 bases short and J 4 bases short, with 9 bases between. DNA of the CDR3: TGTGCCAGCAGCTTACTAGAAGGATACAATGAGCAGTTCTTC. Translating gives CASSLLEGYNEQFF. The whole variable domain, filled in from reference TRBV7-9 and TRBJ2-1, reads DTGVSQNPRHKITKRGQNVTFRCDPISEHNRLYWYRQTLGQGPEFLTYFQNEAQLEKSRLLSDRFSAERPKGSFSTLEIQRTEQGDSAMYLCASSLLEGYNEQFFGPGTRLTVL.

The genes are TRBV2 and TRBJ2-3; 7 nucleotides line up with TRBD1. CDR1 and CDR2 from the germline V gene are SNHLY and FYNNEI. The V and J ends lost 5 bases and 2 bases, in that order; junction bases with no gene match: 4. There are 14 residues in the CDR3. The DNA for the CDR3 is TGTGCCAGCAGTTACAGGGGTCCCACAGATACGCAGTATTTT. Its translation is CASSYRGPTDTQYF.

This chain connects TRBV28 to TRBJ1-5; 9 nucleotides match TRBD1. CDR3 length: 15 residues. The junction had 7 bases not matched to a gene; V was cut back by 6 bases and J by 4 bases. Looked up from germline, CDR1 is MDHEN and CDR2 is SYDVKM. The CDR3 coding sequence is TGTGCCAGCAGCCGCGGGGACAGGGAGAATCAGCCCCAGCATTTT. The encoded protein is CASSRGDRENQPQHF.

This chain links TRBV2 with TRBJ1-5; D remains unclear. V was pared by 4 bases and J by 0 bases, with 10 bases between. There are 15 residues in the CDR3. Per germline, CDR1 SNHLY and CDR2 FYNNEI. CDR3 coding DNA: TGTGCCAGCAGTGCCGACGGGAATAGCAATCAGCCCCAGCATTTT. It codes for CASSADGNSNQPQHF.